This record covers a single T cell receptor (beta chain). Antigen unknown. Produced via immunoSEQ multiplex PCR; TCRdb's table is partial and in-frame only. Of some 250,000 clones listed, roughly 86% are singletons. This sample was included in a study of cytomegalovirus exposure and HLA in healthy donors. Study results and caveats: Among TCR beta chains, those listed as cytomegalovirus-associated numbered over 150.

CDR3 length: 14 residues. The germline V and J ends were trimmed by 7 bases and 5 bases, with 17 bases remaining between them. Germline assignment: CDR1 LNHDA and CDR2 SQIVND (reference sequence). The origin of this receptor is a woman between 25 and 40 years old in good health and CMV-seropositive. The chain couples TRBV19 to TRBJ1-2; tentative D call: TRBD1 (6 bases). Sequencing was done on a sample of PBMCs. The CDR3 is CASKIPGQIYGYTF. CDR3 DNA: TGTGCCAGTAAGATCCCCGGACAGATTTATGGCTACACCTTC.